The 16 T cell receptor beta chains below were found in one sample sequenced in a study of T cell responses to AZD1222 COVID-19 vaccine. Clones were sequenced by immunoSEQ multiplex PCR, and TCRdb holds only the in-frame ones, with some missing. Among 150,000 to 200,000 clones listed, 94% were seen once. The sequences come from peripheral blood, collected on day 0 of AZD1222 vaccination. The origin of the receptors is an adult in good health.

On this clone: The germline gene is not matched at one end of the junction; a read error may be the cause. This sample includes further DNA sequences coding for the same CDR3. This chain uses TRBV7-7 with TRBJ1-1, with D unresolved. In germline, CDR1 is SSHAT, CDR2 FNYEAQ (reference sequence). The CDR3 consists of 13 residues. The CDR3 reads CASSLGENTEAFF. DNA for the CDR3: TGTGCTAGCAGCTTAGGCGAAAACACTGAAGCTTTCTTT.

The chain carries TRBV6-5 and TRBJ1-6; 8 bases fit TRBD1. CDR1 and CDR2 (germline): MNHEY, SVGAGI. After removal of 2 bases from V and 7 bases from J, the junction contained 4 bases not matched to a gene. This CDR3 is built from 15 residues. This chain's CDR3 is CASSYGTGGNSPLHF. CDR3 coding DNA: TGTGCCAGCAGTTACGGCACAGGGGGAAATTCACCCCTCCACTTT.

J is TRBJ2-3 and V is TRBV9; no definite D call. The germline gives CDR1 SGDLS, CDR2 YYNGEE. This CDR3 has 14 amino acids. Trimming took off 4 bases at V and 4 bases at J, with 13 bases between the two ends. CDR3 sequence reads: CASSLHPPPDTQYF. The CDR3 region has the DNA TGTGCCAGCAGCCTCCACCCCCCGCCAGATACGCAGTATTTT.

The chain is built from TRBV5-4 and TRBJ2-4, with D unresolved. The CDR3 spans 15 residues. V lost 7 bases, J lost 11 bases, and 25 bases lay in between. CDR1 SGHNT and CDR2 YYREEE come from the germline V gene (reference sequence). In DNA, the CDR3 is TGTGCCAGCCGGGCCTCCCTTGAAAAAAGTACCCTTCAGTACTTC. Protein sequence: CASRASLEKSTLQYF.

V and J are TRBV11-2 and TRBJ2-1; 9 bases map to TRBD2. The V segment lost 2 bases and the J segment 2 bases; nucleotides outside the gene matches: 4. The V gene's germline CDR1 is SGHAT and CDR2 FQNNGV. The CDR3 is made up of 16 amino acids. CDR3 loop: CASSLRLAGPYNEQFF. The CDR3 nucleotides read TGTGCCAGCAGCTTAAGGCTAGCGGGGCCCTACAATGAGCAGTTCTTC.

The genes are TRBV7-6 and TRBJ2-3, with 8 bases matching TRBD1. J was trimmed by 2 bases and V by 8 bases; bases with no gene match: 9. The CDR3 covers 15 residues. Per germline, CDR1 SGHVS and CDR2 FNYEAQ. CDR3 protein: CASGTTGGSTDTQYF. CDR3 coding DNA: TGTGCCAGCGGCACTACAGGGGGATCCACAGATACGCAGTATTTT.

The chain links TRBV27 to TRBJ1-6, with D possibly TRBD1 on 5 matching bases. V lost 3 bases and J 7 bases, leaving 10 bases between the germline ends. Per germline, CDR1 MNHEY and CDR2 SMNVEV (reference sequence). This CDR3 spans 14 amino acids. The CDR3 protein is CASSFRVQNSPLHF. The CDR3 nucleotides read TGTGCCAGCAGTTTCAGGGTGCAGAATTCACCCCTCCACTTT.

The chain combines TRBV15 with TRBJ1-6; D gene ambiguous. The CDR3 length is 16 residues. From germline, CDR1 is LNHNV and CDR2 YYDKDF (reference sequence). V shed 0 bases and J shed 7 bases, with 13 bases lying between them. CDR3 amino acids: CATSRDKARGNSPLHF. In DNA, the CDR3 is TGTGCCACCAGCAGAGATAAGGCCCGGGGAAATTCACCCCTCCACTTT.

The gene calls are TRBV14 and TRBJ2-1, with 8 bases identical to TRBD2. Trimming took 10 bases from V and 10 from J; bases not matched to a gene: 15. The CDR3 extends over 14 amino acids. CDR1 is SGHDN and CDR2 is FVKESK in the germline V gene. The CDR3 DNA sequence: TGTGCCACCAATCCGCCCTCTCGGGGGGGCGAGCAGTTCTTC. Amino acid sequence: CATNPPSRGGEQFF.

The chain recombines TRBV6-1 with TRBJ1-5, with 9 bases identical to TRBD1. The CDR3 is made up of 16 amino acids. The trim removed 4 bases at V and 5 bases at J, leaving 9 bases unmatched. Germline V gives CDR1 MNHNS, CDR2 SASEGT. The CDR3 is CASSVPGQGLDQPQHF. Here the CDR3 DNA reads TGTGCCAGCAGTGTCCCGGGACAGGGTTTGGATCAGCCCCAGCATTTT.

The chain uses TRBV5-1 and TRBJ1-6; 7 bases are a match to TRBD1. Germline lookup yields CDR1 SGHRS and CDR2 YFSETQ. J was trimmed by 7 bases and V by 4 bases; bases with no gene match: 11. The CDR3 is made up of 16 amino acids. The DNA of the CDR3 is TGCGCCAGCAGCCTTTACTCCGGGACAGAGAATTCACCCCTCCACTTT. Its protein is CASSLYSGTENSPLHF. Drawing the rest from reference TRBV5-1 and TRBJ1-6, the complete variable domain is KAGVTQTPRYLIKTRGQQVTLSCSPISGHRSVSWYQQTPGQGLQFLFEYFSETQRNKGNFPGRFSGRQFSNSRSEMNVSTLELGDSALYLCASSLYSGTENSPLHFGNGTRLTVT.

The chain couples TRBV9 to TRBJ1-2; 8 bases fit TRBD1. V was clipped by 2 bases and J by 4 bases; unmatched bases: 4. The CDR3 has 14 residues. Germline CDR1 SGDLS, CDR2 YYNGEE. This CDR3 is CASSVGQGVYGYTF. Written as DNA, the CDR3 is TGTGCCAGCAGCGTTGGACAGGGAGTCTATGGCTACACCTTC.

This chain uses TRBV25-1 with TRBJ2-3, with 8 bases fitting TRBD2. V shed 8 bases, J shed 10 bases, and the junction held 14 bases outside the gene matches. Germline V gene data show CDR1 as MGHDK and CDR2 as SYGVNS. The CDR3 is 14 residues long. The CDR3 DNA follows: TGTGCCAGCGGAGTGACCGGGACTAGTTTTTCGCAGTATTTT. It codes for CASGVTGTSFSQYF.

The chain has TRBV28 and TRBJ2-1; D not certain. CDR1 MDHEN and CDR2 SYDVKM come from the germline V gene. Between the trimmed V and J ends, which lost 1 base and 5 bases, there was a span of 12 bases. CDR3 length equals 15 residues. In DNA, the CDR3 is TGTGCCAGCAGTTTATTTGGAGCCCAGCACAATGAGCAGTTCTTC. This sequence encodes CASSLFGAQHNEQFF.

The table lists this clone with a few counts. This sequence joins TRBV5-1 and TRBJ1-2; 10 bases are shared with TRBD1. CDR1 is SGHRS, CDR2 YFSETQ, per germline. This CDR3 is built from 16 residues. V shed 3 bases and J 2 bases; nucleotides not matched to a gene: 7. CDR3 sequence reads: CASSWSGTGDNYGYTF. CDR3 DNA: TGCGCCAGCAGCTGGTCCGGGACAGGGGACAACTATGGCTACACCTTC. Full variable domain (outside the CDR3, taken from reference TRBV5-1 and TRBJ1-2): KAGVTQTPRYLIKTRGQQVTLSCSPISGHRSVSWYQQTPGQGLQFLFEYFSETQRNKGNFPGRFSGRQFSNSRSEMNVSTLELGDSALYLCASSWSGTGDNYGYTFGSGTRLTVV.

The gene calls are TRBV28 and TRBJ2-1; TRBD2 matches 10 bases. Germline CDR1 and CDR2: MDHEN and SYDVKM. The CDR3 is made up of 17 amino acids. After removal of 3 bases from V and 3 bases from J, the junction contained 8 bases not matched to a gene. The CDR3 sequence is CASSLPALAGLYNEQFF. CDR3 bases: TGTGCCAGCAGTTTGCCTGCACTAGCGGGGCTCTACAATGAGCAGTTCTTC.